These T cell receptor beta chains were read from a single sample in a study of T cell changes during pregnancy in multiple sclerosis. Some clones are missing from TCRdb's copy, which holds only in-frame ones; the method was immunoSEQ multiplex PCR. The sample lists around 50,000 clones, 85% to 95% seen once, with around 4.7% in the top ten. Sequenced material: CD8+ T cells from peripheral blood mononuclear cells, taken in the first trimester of pregnancy. These receptors were taken from a female donor with multiple sclerosis, enrolled in a pregnancy study. Both conserved end residues are part of each CDR3. A D gene is named only where the DNA matches it firmly. A clone size is listed for some rows: how often the clone was seen (once, few, many), or a class if it is expanded.

TRBV11-2,TRBJ2-7,NA,NA,CASSLAGRGTYEQYF,TGTGCCAGCAGCTTAGCCGGCAGGGGCACCTACGAGCAGTACTTC
TRBV9,TRBJ2-1,NA,TRBD2,CASSGPTSGYNEQFF,TGTGCCAGCAGCGGCCCGACTAGCGGTTACAATGAGCAGTTCTTC
TRBV19,TRBJ1-5,NA,NA,CASSMYRNQPQHF,TGTGCCAGTAGTATGTACAGAAATCAGCCCCAGCATTTT
TRBV9,TRBJ1-1,NA,NA,CASSVEPKTLNTEAFF,TGTGCCAGCAGCGTAGAGCCGAAAACCCTGAACACTGAAGCTTTCTTT
TRBV4-1,TRBJ2-2,once,TRBD1,CASSQAGTGSGELFF,TGCGCCAGCAGCCAGGCCGGGACAGGTTCCGGGGAGCTGTTTTTT
TRBV25-1,TRBJ1-2,NA,NA,CASSFPDKSYGYTF,TGTGCCAGCAGTTTCCCTGACAAGAGCTATGGCTACACCTTC
TRBV15,TRBJ2-1,NA,NA,CATSRDVAVTYNEQFF,TGTGCCACCAGCAGAGATGTGGCGGTCACCTACAATGAGCAGTTCTTC
TRBV7-6,TRBJ2-3,NA,TRBD1,CASSMGQGATDTQYF,TGTGCCAGCAGCATGGGACAGGGGGCGACAGATACGCAGTATTTT
TRBV4-1,TRBJ2-7,NA,NA,CASSQAGWKQYF,TGCGCCAGCAGCCAAGCGGGGTGGAAGCAGTACTTC
TRBV5-1,TRBJ2-7,NA,TRBD2,CASSSSAGGPYEQYF,TGCGCCAGCAGCTCCTCAGCGGGAGGGCCCTACGAGCAGTACTTC
TRBV2,TRBJ2-2,NA,NA,CASSWGGLRGADRPGELFF,TGTGCCAGCAGCTGGGGGGGCCTTAGGGGAGCAGACCGACCCGGGGAGCTGTTTTTT
TRBV10-1,TRBJ2-2,NA,NA,CASSDWSTGELFF,TGCGCCAGCAGTGATTGGAGCACCGGGGAGCTGTTTTTT
TRBV15,TRBJ2-5,NA,NA,CATSRGRNQQETQYF,TGTGCCACCAGCAGAGGTAGAAATCAACAAGAGACCCAGTACTTC
TRBV29-1,TRBJ1-1,NA,TRBD1,CSVSGTGGAMAEAFF,TGCAGCGTTTCCGGGACAGGGGGGGCCATGGCTGAAGCTTTCTTT
TRBV5-4,TRBJ2-1,NA,TRBD2,CASSPRGSGGDGNEQFF,TGTGCCAGCAGCCCCCGGGGAAGCGGGGGAGATGGGAATGAGCAGTTCTTC
TRBV19,TRBJ2-1,NA,TRBD1,CASSWTGVISSYNEQFF,TGTGCCAGTAGTTGGACAGGCGTTATTAGCTCCTACAATGAGCAGTTCTTC
TRBV11-2,TRBJ2-2,NA,TRBD1,CASSWTGGNTGELFF,TGTGCCAGCAGCTGGACAGGAGGGAACACCGGGGAGCTGTTTTTT
TRBV27,TRBJ1-4,NA,NA,CASSRGAGLKRNEKLFF,TGTGCCAGCAGTCGGGGGGCAGGGCTTAAGCGCAATGAAAAACTGTTTTTT
TRBV4-3,TRBJ2-1,NA,TRBD2,CASSQDTRAGGPNNEQFF,TGCGCCAGCAGCCAAGATACGAGAGCGGGGGGCCCAAACAATGAGCAGTTCTTC
TRBV9,TRBJ2-6,NA,NA,CASSAGSGANVLTF,TGTGCCAGCAGCGCAGGGTCCGGGGCCAACGTCCTGACTTTC
TRBV9,TRBJ2-1,NA,NA,CASSVVEASSYNEQFF,TGTGCCAGCAGCGTAGTTGAGGCCAGCTCCTACAATGAGCAGTTCTTC
TRBV19,TRBJ1-1,few,NA,CASATGYTEAFF,TGTGCCAGTGCGACAGGATACACTGAAGCTTTCTTT
TRBV27,TRBJ1-2,NA,NA,CASSSAGNYGYTF,TGTGCCAGCAGTTCGGCCGGGAACTATGGCTACACCTTC
TRBV4-2,TRBJ2-3,once,NA,CASAQGRTDTQYF,TGTGCCAGCGCTCAGGGTCGCACAGATACGCAGTATTTT
TRBV2,TRBJ2-1,NA,TRBD2,CASSLTSGSRNEQFF,TGTGCCAGCAGTCTGACTAGCGGGAGTAGGAATGAGCAGTTCTTC
TRBV27,TRBJ2-5,once,TRBD2,CASSLGGKWETQYF,TGTGCCAGCAGTTTGGGAGGGAAATGGGAGACCCAGTACTTC
TRBV13,TRBJ2-1,NA,TRBD2,CASSLRGLAGVPSYNEQFF,TGTGCCAGCAGCTTAAGGGGGCTAGCGGGGGTCCCATCCTACAATGAGCAGTTCTTC
TRBV5-5,TRBJ2-7,NA,NA,CASTSTSFYEQYF,TGTGCCAGCACCTCGACTAGTTTCTACGAGCAGTACTTC
TRBV7-9,TRBJ2-1,NA,NA,CASSPLTTYNEQFF,TGTGCCAGCAGCCCATTGACTACCTACAATGAGCAGTTCTTC
TRBV9,TRBJ2-1,once,NA,CASSVEVGADEQFF,TGTGCCAGCAGCGTAGAGGTGGGAGCTGATGAGCAGTTCTTC
TRBV4-2,TRBJ1-1,medium-sized,TRBD1,CASSQAKTGGTEAFF,TGTGCCAGCAGCCAAGCTAAAACAGGGGGCACTGAAGCTTTCTTT
TRBV23-1,TRBJ1-5,NA,TRBD1,CASSPDRGMNQPQHF,TGCGCCAGCAGTCCTGACAGGGGGATGAATCAGCCCCAGCATTTT
TRBV28,TRBJ2-7,NA,NA,CASSSSTGFPYEQYF,NA